The clone carrying this TCR beta chain was found many times. The antigen remains unidentified. The CDR3 totals 13 residues. V was shortened by 4 bases and J by 6 bases, with 12 bases between the two germline ends. The V gene's germline CDR1 is LGHDT and CDR2 YNNKEL (reference sequence). This entry is derived from a study of read filtering for tumor transcriptome and immune sequencing. Overall study context: Among patients, approximately 17 were male and approximately 15 female, aged roughly 40 to 90 (mean about 69). Regarding the study as a whole: Sorted CD138-negative bone marrow cells were not purified T cells.

From around 0.4 ug of RNA, a library with molecular barcoded alpha/delta and beta/gamma adaptors was made. TCRdb itself ran the reads through MiXCR, one entry per CDR3 protein. The sample holds about 130,000 distinct CDR3 sequences, over 10% seen once. Sampling of bone marrow took place during active disease in every patient. The receptor was isolated from a donor aged 40 or older with multiple myeloma. This chain joins TRBV3-1 and TRBJ1-2, with no clear D. The specimen was a population of CD138-negative cells sorted from bone marrow. Written as DNA, the CDR3 is TGTGCCAGCAGCCGCCTGGACTCAGATGGCTACACCTTC. The encoded protein is CASSRLDSDGYTF.